The source of this T cell receptor beta chain is a study of cytomegalovirus exposure and HLA in healthy donors. V dropped 4 bases and J dropped 2; count of bases not matched to a gene: 2. This CDR3 contains 13 residues. Germline CDR1 and CDR2: SGHVS and FQNEAQ. The PCR ran on 60 Vbeta and 13 Jbeta primers. In the source study's methods: Roughly 80 million unique TCR beta chains, roughly 11 million of them shared, were counted by a later analysis. The protocol was immunoSEQ multiplex PCR, while the TCRdb copy is restricted to in-frame clones and leaves out a portion. V, J and clone size are taken as reported in that table, and D and trimming were inferred from the DNA itself. Of under 200,000 clones listed, around 80% are singletons. This clone appeared a single time.

Sequenced input: PBMCs. The rearrangement uses TRBV7-8 and TRBJ2-7, with TRBD1 matching over 7 bases. This TCR was recovered from a woman aged 50 to 60 in good health and CMV-seropositive. CDR3 sequence: CASSYRGTYEQYF. The CDR3 nucleotides read TGTGCCAGCAGCTACAGGGGTACCTACGAGCAGTACTTC.